This note documents a single TCR beta chain sequence. What it binds is unknown. The entry originates in a study of memory CD4+ T cells and cytomegalovirus serostatus. About the research overall: This sample comes from healthy Belgian adults, 9 CMV seropositive, approximately 22 seronegative.

Single viable CD3+CD4+CD8-CD45RO+ cells were sorted as the memory CD4+ T cells. Regarding the study as a whole: The CMV-associated TCR signature appears largely within the CD4+ memory repertoire.

Trimming shortened V by 5 bases and J by 7 bases, and 11 bases separated the two germline ends. CDR3 length equals 13 residues. Germline lookup yields CDR1 SEHNR and CDR2 FQNEAQ (reference sequence). Data came from immunoSEQ multiplex PCR; TCRdb stores just in-frame clones and leaves some out. Found here are under 80,000 clones, roughly three quarters of them singletons; the top ten hold around 2.6%. The sequence was obtained from an adult in good health and CMV-seropositive. The sample consisted of memory CD4+ T cells from blood. V and J are TRBV7-9 and TRBJ1-4; D might be TRBD1 (6 bases). The CDR3: CASSRGTFEKLFF. Here the CDR3 DNA reads TGTGCCAGCAGCCGCGGGACATTTGAAAAACTGTTTTTT. Full variable domain (remainder filled in from reference TRBV7-9 and TRBJ1-4): DTGVSQNPRHKITKRGQNVTFRCDPISEHNRLYWYRQTLGQGPEFLTYFQNEAQLEKSRLLSDRFSAERPKGSFSTLEIQRTEQGDSAMYLCASSRGTFEKLFFGSGTQLSVL.